Listed below are T cell receptor beta chains from one sample, sequenced in a study of cytomegalovirus exposure and HLA in healthy donors. Using immunoSEQ multiplex PCR, the repertoire was profiled, and TCRdb retains in-frame clones only, with some absent. The sample includes about 110,000 clones. Input material: PBMCs. The source of these receptors is a man aged 25-45 years in good health and CMV-seronegative. CDR3s include the opening cysteine and the closing phenylalanine or tryptophan. A D gene is named only where the DNA matches it firmly.

TRBV19	TRBJ1-1	NA	CASSQPAGNTEAFF	TGTGCCAGTAGCCAACCTGCAGGGAACACTGAAGCTTTCTTT
TRBV18	TRBJ2-5	TRBD2	CASSPGTSGATQETQYF	TGTGCCAGCTCACCCGGGACTAGCGGGGCTACCCAAGAGACCCAGTACTTC
TRBV5-1	TRBJ2-2	NA	CASHVSRALRNTGELFF	TGCGCCAGTCACGTCAGCAGGGCCCTCCGCAACACCGGGGAGCTGTTTTTT
TRBV27	TRBJ2-5	TRBD2	CASAGGGETQYF	TGTGCCAGCGCGGGGGGGGGAGAGACCCAGTACTTC
TRBV18	TRBJ1-1	NA	CASSPSREGLTEAFF	TGTGCCAGCTCACCTAGCCGGGAAGGTTTGACTGAAGCTTTCTTT
TRBV18	TRBJ1-5	TRBD1	CASSPDRVAQPQHF	TGTGCCAGCTCACCGGACAGGGTAGCTCAGCCCCAGCATTTT
TRBV5-5	TRBJ2-3	TRBD2	CASSSGLAVDTQYF	TGTGCCAGCAGCTCGGGACTAGCGGTAGATACGCAGTATTTT
TRBV2	TRBJ1-4	TRBD1	CASSRTGDATNEKLFF	TGTGCCAGCAGCCGGACAGGGGACGCCACTAATGAAAAACTGTTTTTT
TRBV6-1	TRBJ1-1	NA	CTSSGTGGIGEAFF	TGTACCAGCAGTGGGACGGGGGGGATAGGTGAAGCTTTCTTT
TRBV6-1	TRBJ2-1	NA	CASSLYQGYNEQFF	TGTGCCAGCAGTCTCTACCAGGGGTACAATGAGCAGTTCTTC
TRBV4-1	TRBJ1-1	TRBD1	CASSVGTVDTEAFF	TGCGCCAGCAGCGTAGGGACAGTCGACACTGAAGCTTTCTTT
TRBV19	TRBJ2-5	TRBD1	CASSTGQGGETQYF	TGTGCCAGTAGTACAGGACAGGGTGGGGAGACCCAGTACTTC
TRBV5-1	TRBJ2-3	NA	CASSLAAGPDTQYF	TGCGCCAGCAGCTTGGCTGCAGGCCCAGATACGCAGTATTTT
TRBV2	TRBJ2-5	NA	CALGGRQETQYF	TGTGCCTTGGGGGGGCGCCAAGAGACCCAGTACTTC
TRBV18	TRBJ2-3	TRBD2	CASSGTRNTDTQYF	TGTGCCAGCTCAGGGACTAGAAACACAGATACGCAGTATTTT
TRBV5-4	TRBJ2-7	TRBD1	CASTPDRGPYHQPYEQYF	TGTGCCAGCACTCCGGACAGGGGGCCGTATCACCAACCCTACGAGCAGTACTTC
TRBV5-6	TRBJ2-5	TRBD1	CASSLDRGGRETQYF	TGTGCCAGCAGCTTGGACAGGGGTGGGCGAGAGACCCAGTACTTC
TRBV10-2	TRBJ2-4	NA	CASRAGGSKNIQYF	TGCGCCAGCAGGGCTGGCGGGTCTAAAAACATTCAGTACTTC
TRBV9	TRBJ2-1	TRBD2	CASSVAGTRGNEQFF	TGTGCCAGCAGCGTAGCTGGGACTAGAGGCAATGAGCAGTTCTTC
TRBV5-1	TRBJ2-3	TRBD1	CASRTGGTDTQYF	TGCGCCAGCAGGACAGGGGGCACAGATACGCAGTATTTT
TRBV7-2	TRBJ2-3	NA	CASGEQGLTDTQYF	TGTGCCAGCGGCGAACAGGGATTGACAGATACGCAGTATTTT
TRBV5-1	TRBJ1-2	NA	CASSFDPRVYGYTF	TGCGCCAGCAGCTTTGACCCACGGGTCTATGGCTACACCTTC
TRBV7-2	TRBJ1-2	TRBD1	CASSLRIRDRGDSGYTF	TGTGCCAGCAGCTTAAGAATTCGGGACAGGGGGGACTCTGGCTACACCTTC
TRBV19	TRBJ2-5	NA	CASSIGVPGRETQYF	TGTGCCAGTAGTATAGGCGTCCCAGGGCGAGAGACCCAGTACTTC
TRBV4-3	TRBJ2-7	TRBD1	CASSQGRGPYEQYF	TGCGCCAGCAGCCAAGGCAGGGGGCCGTACGAGCAGTACTTC
TRBV2	TRBJ1-6	NA	CAPRRNSNSPLHF	TGTGCCCCCAGGAGGAACAGTAATTCACCCCTCCACTTT
TRBV19	TRBJ1-1	NA	CASRGGGTEAFF	TGTGCCAGTAGGGGAGGGGGCACTGAAGCTTTCTTT
TRBV19	TRBJ2-5	TRBD1	CASSDSVGTALATQYF	TGTGCCAGTAGTGATTCGGTGGGGACAGCCCTAGCGACCCAGTACTTC
TRBV6-5	TRBJ1-6	NA	CASSSGSNSPLHF	TGTGCCAGCAGTTCCGGGTCTAATTCACCCCTCCACTTT
TRBV5-1	TRBJ2-1	NA	CASSSLQGAEQFF	TGCGCCAGCAGCTCACTACAGGGTGCCGAGCAGTTCTTC
TRBV5-6	TRBJ1-2	NA	CASSFPQGSNYGYTF	TGTGCCAGCAGCTTCCCACAGGGAAGTAACTATGGCTACACCTTC
TRBV5-6	TRBJ1-6	TRBD1	CASSVTGVNSPLHF	TGTGCCAGCAGCGTGACAGGGGTCAATTCACCCCTCCACTTT
TRBV28	TRBJ2-7	TRBD1	CASSARQGLYEQYF	TGTGCCAGCAGTGCGCGACAGGGGCTTTACGAGCAGTACTTC
TRBV29-1	TRBJ2-3	TRBD2	CSVILAGGPGDTQYF	TGCAGCGTTATCCTAGCGGGGGGGCCTGGAGATACGCAGTATTTT
TRBV7-7	TRBJ2-1	TRBD2	CASSQAGGPNNEQFF	TGTGCCAGCAGCCAGGCGGGGGGCCCTAACAATGAGCAGTTCTTC
TRBV7-8	TRBJ1-1	NA	CASSLVSTAYMNTEAFF	TGTGCCAGCAGCTTAGTGTCCACAGCTTACATGAACACTGAAGCTTTCTTT
TRBV19	TRBJ1-4	NA	CASSIGPTANEKLFF	TGTGCCAGTAGTATCGGCCCGACAGCAAATGAAAAACTGTTTTTT
TRBV28	TRBJ1-2	NA	CASRTAQGFNYGYTF	TGTGCCAGCAGGACCGCTCAGGGGTTTAACTATGGCTACACCTTC
TRBV7-9	TRBJ2-5	TRBD1	CASSLGQGQGETQYF	TGTGCCAGCAGCTTAGGACAGGGACAAGGGGAGACCCAGTACTTC